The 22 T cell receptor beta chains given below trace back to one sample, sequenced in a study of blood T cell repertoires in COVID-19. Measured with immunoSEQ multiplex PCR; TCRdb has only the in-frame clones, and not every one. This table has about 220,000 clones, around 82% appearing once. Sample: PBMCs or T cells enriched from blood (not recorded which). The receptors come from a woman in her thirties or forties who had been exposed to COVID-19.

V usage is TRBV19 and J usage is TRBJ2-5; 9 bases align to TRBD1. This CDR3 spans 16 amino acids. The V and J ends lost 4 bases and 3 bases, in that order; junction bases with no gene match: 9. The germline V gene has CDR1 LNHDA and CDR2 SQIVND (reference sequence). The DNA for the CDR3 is TGTGCCAGTAGTACCCCCCCCGGGACAGGGAAAGAGACCCAGTACTTC. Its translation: CASSTPPGTGKETQYF.

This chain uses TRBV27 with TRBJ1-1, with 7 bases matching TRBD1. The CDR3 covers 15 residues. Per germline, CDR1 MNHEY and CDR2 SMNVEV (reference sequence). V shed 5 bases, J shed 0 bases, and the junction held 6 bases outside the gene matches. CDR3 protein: CASSLGTAMNTEAFF. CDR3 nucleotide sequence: TGTGCCAGCAGTCTAGGGACAGCAATGAACACTGAAGCTTTCTTT.

As DNA, the CDR3 is TGTGCCAGCATGGATCCAGAGGGCCTTTACGAGCAGTACTTC. This translates into CASMDPEGLYEQYF. This rearrangement joins TRBV6-5 to TRBJ2-7; D is perhaps TRBD2 (5 bases). V was cut by 7 bases and J by 4 bases, with 17 bases left in between. CDR3 length: 14 amino acids. Germline CDR1 is MNHEY and CDR2 is SVGAGI.

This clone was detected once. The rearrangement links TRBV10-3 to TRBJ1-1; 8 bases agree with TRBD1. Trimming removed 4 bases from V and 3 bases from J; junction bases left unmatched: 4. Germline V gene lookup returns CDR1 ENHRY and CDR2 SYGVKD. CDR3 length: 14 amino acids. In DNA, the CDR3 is TGTGCCATCAGTGGGCAGGGGGCCTACACTGAAGCTTTCTTT. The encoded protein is CAISGQGAYTEAFF.

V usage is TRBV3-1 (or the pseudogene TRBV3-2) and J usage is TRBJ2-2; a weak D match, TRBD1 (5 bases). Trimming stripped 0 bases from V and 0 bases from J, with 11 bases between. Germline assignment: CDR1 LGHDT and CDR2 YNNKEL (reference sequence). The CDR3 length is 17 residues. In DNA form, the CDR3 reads TGTGCCAGCAGCCAAGAAATAGACAGTTCGAACACCGGGGAGCTGTTTTTT. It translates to CASSQEIDSSNTGELFF.

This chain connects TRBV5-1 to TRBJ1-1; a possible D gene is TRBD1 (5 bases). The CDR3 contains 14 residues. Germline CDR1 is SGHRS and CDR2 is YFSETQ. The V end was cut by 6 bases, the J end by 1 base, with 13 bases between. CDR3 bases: TGCGCCAGCACCCTAACCACAGGGAACACTGAAGCTTTCTTT. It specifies CASTLTTGNTEAFF.

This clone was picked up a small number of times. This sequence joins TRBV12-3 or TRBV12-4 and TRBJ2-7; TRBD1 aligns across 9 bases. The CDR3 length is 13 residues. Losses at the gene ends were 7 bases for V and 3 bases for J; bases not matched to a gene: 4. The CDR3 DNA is TGTGCCAGCATCGCGACAGGGGGCTACGAGCAGTACTTC. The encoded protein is CASIATGGYEQYF.

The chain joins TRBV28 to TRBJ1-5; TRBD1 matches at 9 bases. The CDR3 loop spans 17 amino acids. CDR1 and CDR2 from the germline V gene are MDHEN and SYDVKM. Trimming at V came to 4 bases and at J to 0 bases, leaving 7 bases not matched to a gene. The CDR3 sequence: CASSSGTGPYSNQPQHF. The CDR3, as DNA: TGTGCCAGCAGTTCCGGGACAGGGCCTTATAGCAATCAGCCCCAGCATTTT.

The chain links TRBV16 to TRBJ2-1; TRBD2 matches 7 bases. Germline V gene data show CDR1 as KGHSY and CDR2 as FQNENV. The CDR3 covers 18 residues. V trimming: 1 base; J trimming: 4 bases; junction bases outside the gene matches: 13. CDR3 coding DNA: TGTGCCAGCAGCCAATTAACTCTCCGGGACTACCCATACAATGAGCAGTTCTTC. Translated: CASSQLTLRDYPYNEQFF.

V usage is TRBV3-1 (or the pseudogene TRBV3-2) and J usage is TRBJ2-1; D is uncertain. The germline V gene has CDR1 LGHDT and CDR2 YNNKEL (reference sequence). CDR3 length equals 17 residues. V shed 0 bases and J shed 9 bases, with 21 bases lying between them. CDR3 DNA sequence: TGTGCCAGCAGCCAAGATCTGACTGCACCAGATTTAGGTGAGCAGTTCTTC. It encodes CASSQDLTAPDLGEQFF.

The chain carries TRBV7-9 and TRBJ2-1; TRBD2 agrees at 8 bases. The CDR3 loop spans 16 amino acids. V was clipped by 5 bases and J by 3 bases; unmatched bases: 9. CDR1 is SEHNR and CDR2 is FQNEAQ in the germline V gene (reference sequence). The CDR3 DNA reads TGTGCCAGCAGCCCCCGGGGGGGACAAGACTACAATGAGCAGTTCTTC. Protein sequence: CASSPRGGQDYNEQFF.

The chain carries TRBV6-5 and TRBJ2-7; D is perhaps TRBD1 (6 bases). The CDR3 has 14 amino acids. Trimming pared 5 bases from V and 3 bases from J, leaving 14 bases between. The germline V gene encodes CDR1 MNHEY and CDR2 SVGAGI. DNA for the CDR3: TGTGCCAGCAGTCCCCACGACAGGCGCTACGAGCAGTACTTC. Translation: CASSPHDRRYEQYF.

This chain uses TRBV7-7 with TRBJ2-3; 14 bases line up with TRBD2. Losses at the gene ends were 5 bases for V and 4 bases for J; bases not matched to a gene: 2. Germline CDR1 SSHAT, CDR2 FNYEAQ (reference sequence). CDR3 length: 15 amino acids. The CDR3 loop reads CASSPTSGGADTQYF. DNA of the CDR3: TGTGCCAGCAGCCCGACTAGCGGGGGGGCAGATACGCAGTATTTT.

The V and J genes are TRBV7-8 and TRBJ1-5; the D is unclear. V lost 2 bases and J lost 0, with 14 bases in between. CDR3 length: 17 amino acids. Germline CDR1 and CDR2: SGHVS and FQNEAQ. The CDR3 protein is CASSLRGGSDSNQPQHF. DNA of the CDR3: TGTGCCAGCAGCTTACGGGGAGGATCAGATAGCAATCAGCCCCAGCATTTT.

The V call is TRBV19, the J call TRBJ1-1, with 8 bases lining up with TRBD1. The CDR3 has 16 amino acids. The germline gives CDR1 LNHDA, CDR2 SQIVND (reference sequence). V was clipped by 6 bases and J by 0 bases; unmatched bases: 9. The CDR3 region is CASRGTTGVLNTEAFF. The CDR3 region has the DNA TGTGCCAGTAGGGGGACGACAGGGGTACTGAACACTGAAGCTTTCTTT.

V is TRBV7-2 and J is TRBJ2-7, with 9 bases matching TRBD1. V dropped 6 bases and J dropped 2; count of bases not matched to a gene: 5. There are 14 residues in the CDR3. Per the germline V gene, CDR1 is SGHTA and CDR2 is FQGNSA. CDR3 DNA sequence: TGTGCCAGCAGGGTCGGACAGGGGACCTACGAGCAGTACTTC. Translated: CASRVGQGTYEQYF. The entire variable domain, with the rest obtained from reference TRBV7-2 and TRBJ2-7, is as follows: GAGVSQSPSNKVTEKGKDVELRCDPISGHTALYWYRQSLGQGLEFLIYFQGNSAPDKSGLPSDRFSAERTGGSVSTLTIQRTQQEDSAVYLCASRVGQGTYEQYFGPGTRLTVT.

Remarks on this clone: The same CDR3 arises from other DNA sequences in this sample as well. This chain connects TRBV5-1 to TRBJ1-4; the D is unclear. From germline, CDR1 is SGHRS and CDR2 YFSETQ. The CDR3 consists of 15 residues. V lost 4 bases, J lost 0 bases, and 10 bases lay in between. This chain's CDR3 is CASSLSGTTNEKLFF. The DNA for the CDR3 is TGCGCCAGCAGCCTGTCGGGGACAACTAATGAAAAACTGTTTTTT.

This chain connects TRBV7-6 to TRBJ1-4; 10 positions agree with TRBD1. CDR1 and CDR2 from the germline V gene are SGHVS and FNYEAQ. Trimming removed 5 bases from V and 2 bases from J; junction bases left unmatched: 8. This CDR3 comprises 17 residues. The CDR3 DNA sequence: TGTGCCAGCAGCCTGCGGACAGGGGGGCTTACTAATGAAAAACTGTTTTTT. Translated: CASSLRTGGLTNEKLFF.

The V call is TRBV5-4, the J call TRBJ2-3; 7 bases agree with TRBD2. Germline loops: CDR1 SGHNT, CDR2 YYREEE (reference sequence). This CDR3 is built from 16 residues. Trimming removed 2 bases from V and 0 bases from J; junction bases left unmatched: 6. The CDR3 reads CASSLIPGGSTDTQYF. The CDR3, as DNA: TGTGCCAGCAGCTTAATCCCCGGGGGGAGCACAGATACGCAGTATTTT.

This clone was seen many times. The CDR3 region is CASTTQGLGYEQYF. The CDR3 nucleotides read TGTGCCAGCACCACTCAGGGCCTGGGGTACGAGCAGTACTTC. J is TRBJ2-7 and V is TRBV28; weak D call: TRBD1 (5 bases). The CDR3 totals 14 residues. Germline CDR1 reads MDHEN; CDR2 reads SYDVKM. Trimming took 7 bases from V and 4 from J, leaving 17 bases between them.

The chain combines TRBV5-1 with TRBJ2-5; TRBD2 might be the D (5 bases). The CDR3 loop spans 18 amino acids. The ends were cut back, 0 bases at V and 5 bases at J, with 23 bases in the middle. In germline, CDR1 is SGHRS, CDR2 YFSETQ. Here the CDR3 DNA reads TGCGCCAGCAGCTTGGTGACTTCCCCGGGATCGAGGTGGGAGACCCAGTACTTC. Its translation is CASSLVTSPGSRWETQYF.

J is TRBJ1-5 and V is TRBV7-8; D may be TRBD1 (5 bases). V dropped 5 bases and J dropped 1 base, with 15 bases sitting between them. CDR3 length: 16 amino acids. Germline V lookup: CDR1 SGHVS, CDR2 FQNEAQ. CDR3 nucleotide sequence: TGTGCCAGCAGCCGACTCTCCGACAGCAGCAATCAGCCCCAGCATTTT. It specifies CASSRLSDSSNQPQHF.